A selection of T cell receptor beta chains follows, all from one sample in a study of blood T cell repertoires in COVID-19. TCRdb's table, derived via immunoSEQ multiplex PCR, lists solely in-frame clones and lacks some. The sample yields roughly 140,000 clones, approximately 92% seen once. Sequencing was done on a sample of peripheral blood. The receptors here all came from a woman aged 60-75 years with active COVID-19. Each CDR3 is given without its conserved first and last residue. Fields, in order: J gene, V gene, CDR3 protein.

TRBJ2-1 | TRBV10-1 | ASSLAGPTNEQF
TRBJ2-1 | TRBV4-2 | ASSQEAGTGGGTRQF
TRBJ2-1 | TRBV24-1 | ATSDLSLTSGSYNEQF
TRBJ1-2 | TRBV4-2 | ASSQGRQGDGYT
TRBJ2-7 | TRBV14 | ASSQAGGQY
TRBJ2-2 | TRBV19 | ASSFGLAGGRNTGELF
TRBJ2-7 | TRBV25-1 | ASSAGTGLDEQY
TRBJ1-2 | TRBV10-3 | AISTGTANGYT
TRBJ2-6 | TRBV4-1 | ASSQGSWANVLT
TRBJ1-6 | TRBV27 | ASWDSSYNSPLH
TRBJ1-5 | TRBV30 | AWNQGQNQPQH